The subject of this entry is one T cell receptor (beta chain). TCRdb called the RT-PCR reads again in MiXCR, with one record for every CDR3 protein. The sample holds around 500,000 distinct CDR3 sequences; approximately 11% are singletons and the top ten take 10% to 15%. These data are taken from a study of response to subunit inactivated influenza vaccine. V lost 5 bases to trimming and J lost 4 bases, with 7 bases between them. This CDR3 comprises 12 residues. From germline, CDR1 is SNHLY and CDR2 FYNNEI. The rearrangement joins TRBV2 to TRBJ2-3, with D uncertain. The clonotype was recovered from a man aged 45 to 65 who received an inactivated influenza vaccine. Here the sequenced sample was PBMCs from blood, taken roughly 47 days after vaccination. The CDR3 nucleotides read TGTGCCAGCAGTTATCCGGCAGATACGCAGTATTTT. Protein sequence: CASSYPADTQYF.